The 11 T cell receptor beta chains presented below share a single source sample, sequenced in a study of cytomegalovirus exposure and HLA in healthy donors. The PCR contained 60 Vbeta and 13 Jbeta primers. Sequenced by immunoSEQ multiplex PCR; TCRdb stores in-frame clones only, minus some. The sample includes just over 150,000 clones, over 60% of them seen just once. Sample: PBMCs. Every receptor here comes from a woman between 35 and 50 years old in good health and CMV-seronegative.

The sample holds one count of this clone. The chain has TRBV19 and TRBJ1-6; D gene ambiguous. Per germline, CDR1 LNHDA and CDR2 SQIVND (reference sequence). Trimming removed 4 bases from V and 3 bases from J, with 10 bases in between. The length of the CDR3 is 15 residues. CDR3 protein: CASSTGGNYNSPLHF. The CDR3, as DNA: TGTGCCAGTAGTACCGGCGGAAACTATAATTCACCCCTCCACTTT.

The rearrangement uses TRBV18 and TRBJ1-3; D is perhaps TRBD1 (6 bases). Trimming left V 5 bases short and J 6 bases short, with 11 bases between. CDR3 length equals 13 residues. Germline V gives CDR1 KGHSH, CDR2 LQKENI. The CDR3 reads CASSKDRVNTIYF. As DNA, the CDR3 is TGTGCCAGCTCAAAGGACAGAGTAAACACCATATATTTT.

J is TRBJ2-7 and V is TRBV10-2; a possible D gene is TRBD2 (6 bases). Trimming cost V 5 bases and J 7 bases, with 12 bases left between them. Germline loops: CDR1 WSHSY, CDR2 SAAADI. The CDR3 is 12 residues long. The CDR3 protein is CASSFVGGEQYF. DNA of the CDR3: TGCGCCAGCAGTTTCGTCGGGGGAGAGCAGTACTTC.

This chain joins TRBV7-8 and TRBJ2-4; 8 bases are shared with TRBD2. The germline V gene has CDR1 SGHVS and CDR2 FQNEAQ. V lost 1 base and J lost 7; bases outside the gene matches: 3. This CDR3 contains 14 residues. Here the CDR3 DNA reads TGTGCCAGCAGCTTAGTCCCGGGAGGGAACATTCAGTACTTC. Translating it yields CASSLVPGGNIQYF.

This chain uses TRBV19 with TRBJ2-2; 7 bases are shared with TRBD2. The V and J ends lost 6 bases and 1 base, in that order; junction bases with no gene match: 8. Germline CDR1 is LNHDA and CDR2 is SQIVND (reference sequence). There are 16 residues in the CDR3. The chain's CDR3 is CASSHRGGGNTGELFF. In DNA form, the CDR3 reads TGTGCCAGTAGCCATAGGGGCGGGGGGAACACCGGGGAGCTGTTTTTT.

A note on this clone: Other DNA variants within this sample encode the same CDR3. The rearrangement uses TRBV2 and TRBJ2-3; D gene ambiguous. There are 12 residues in the CDR3. Germline lookup yields CDR1 SNHLY and CDR2 FYNNEI. Trimming cost V 4 bases and J 4 bases, with 6 bases left between them. The CDR3 loop reads CASSVSADTQYF. The CDR3 DNA sequence: TGTGCCAGCAGTGTGAGCGCAGATACGCAGTATTTT.

This clone was found a few times. V usage is TRBV27 and J usage is TRBJ2-3; unclear D gene. Trimming took 8 bases from V and 2 from J, leaving 17 bases between them. The CDR3 is 15 residues long. Germline-derived CDR1 and CDR2 are MNHEY and SMNVEV (reference sequence). CDR3 coding DNA: TGTGCCAGCGGCCCATCACCGGGTCCCACAGATACGCAGTATTTT. Translating gives CASGPSPGPTDTQYF.

The V gene is TRBV19, the J gene TRBJ2-7; 8 nucleotides align to TRBD1. With 5 bases clipped from V and 2 bases from J, the junction kept 8 bases outside the gene matches. Looked up from germline, CDR1 is LNHDA and CDR2 is SQIVND (reference sequence). The CDR3 length is 15 residues. CDR3 DNA: TGTGCCAGTAGTGCGCCGGGACAGGCAACCTACGAGCAGTACTTC. Its protein is CASSAPGQATYEQYF.

As regards this clone: Sequence at one end of the junction differs from germline and may be a read error. The chain combines TRBV5-1 with TRBJ2-5, with D perhaps TRBD1 (6 bases). CDR3 size: 14 residues. Germline CDR1 reads SGHRS; CDR2 reads YFSETQ. The CDR3 DNA reads TGCGCCAGCAGCTTTGAAGGTTACGGCAGGGGCGCAGACTTC. This sequence encodes CASSFEGYGRGADF.

This rearrangement joins TRBV5-1 to TRBJ1-2; D possibly corresponds to TRBD1 (5 bases). CDR3 length equals 12 residues. The V end lost 2 bases, the J end lost 8 bases, and 10 bases lay between the germline ends. Germline V gene data show CDR1 as SGHRS and CDR2 as YFSETQ. The CDR3 DNA is TGCGCCAGCAGCTTAGGGGTTGGAGGCTACACCTTC. This translates into CASSLGVGGYTF.

This sequence joins TRBV28 and TRBJ1-5; D is perhaps TRBD1 (6 bases). Trimming removed 6 bases at V and 3 bases at J, with 18 bases between. The CDR3 sequence is 16 residues long. Germline CDR1 and CDR2: MDHEN and SYDVKM. The CDR3 DNA sequence: TGTGCCAGCAGGGGGGCGTCCCTAAAGGACAATCAGCCCCAGCATTTT. As protein: CASRGASLKDNQPQHF.